The 31 T cell receptor beta chains given below trace back to one sample, sequenced in a study of T cells expressing NK-cell markers (dated by TCRdb to 2018 to 2021). The method behind the library was 5' RACE. Instrument used: Illumina HiSeq 2000. Following reprocessing of the reads by TCRdb, the data hold one row per CDR3 protein sequence and no DNA is available. This sample's listing comprises about 550,000 distinct CDR3 sequences. The ten biggest clones cover roughly 3.5% of the sample. Sequencing was done on a sample of blood T cells: a sorted CD56 or NKG2C T cell subset, CD4+ or CD8+ T cells, or bulk PBMC T cells (not recorded which). Receptors originate from a man younger than 30 in good health. Donor details come from another sample of the same person, matched by shared clones.

The V call is TRBV7-9, the J call TRBJ1-5; the D call of TRBD1 rests on TCRdb alone, since no DNA is present to check it. This CDR3 is built from 14 residues. In germline, CDR1 is SEHNR, CDR2 FQNEAQ (reference sequence). The CDR3 is CASSRLGQPKPQHF.

V is TRBV4-1 and J is TRBJ2-1; TCRdb lists TRBD2, though no DNA is available to test this call. CDR3 size: 15 residues. CDR1 and CDR2 from the germline V gene are MGHRA and YSYEKL. The CDR3 loop reads CASSQKGPDWTSEFF.

This chain joins TRBV24-1 and TRBJ2-3; absent DNA, TCRdb's TRBD2 call cannot be checked. This CDR3 spans 13 amino acids. Germline V gene sequence: CDR1 KGHDR, CDR2 SFDVKD. This CDR3 reads CATSDFERESQYF.

The chain links TRBV5-1 to TRBJ2-3; there is no DNA to check the TCRdb D call of TRBD2. This CDR3 has 17 residues. Germline loops: CDR1 SGHRS, CDR2 YFSETQ. CDR3 amino acids: CASSTGTSGASTDTQYF.

The chain carries TRBV29-1 and TRBJ2-1; the D gene TCRdb calls, TRBD2, cannot be checked with no DNA. This CDR3 comprises 18 residues. Looked up from germline, CDR1 is SQVTM and CDR2 is ANQGSEA. The chain's CDR3 is CSVAGTSGRLLSYNEQFF.

CDR3 protein: CASSYSAPRSRAPNQPQHF. The chain links TRBV6-5 to TRBJ1-5. The germline CDR1 and CDR2 sequences are MNHEY and SVGAGI. The CDR3 extends over 19 amino acids.

The chain carries TRBV6-2 or TRBV6-3 and TRBJ2-7; without DNA, the TCRdb call of TRBD2 cannot be checked. Germline V gene sequence: CDR1 MNHEY, CDR2 SVGEGT. The CDR3 sequence is 16 residues long. The CDR3 sequence: CASSPGLAGGSYEQYF.

The chain recombines TRBV29-1 with TRBJ2-2; TCRdb names TRBD2, which stays unverified in the absence of DNA. This CDR3 has 17 amino acids. Germline-derived CDR1 and CDR2 are SQVTM and ANQGSEA. CDR3 in amino acids: CSVNWGPPERSPGELFF.

V usage is TRBV7-2 and J usage is TRBJ2-2. Germline CDR1 reads SGHTA; CDR2 reads FQGNSA. This CDR3 region has 12 residues. The CDR3 reads CASLTGPGELFF.

The chain combines TRBV29-1 with TRBJ2-4. Germline values: CDR1 SQVTM, CDR2 ANQGSEA. The CDR3 has 14 residues. The chain's CDR3 is CSVEDLRSKNIQYF.

V is TRBV5-4 and J is TRBJ1-6. This CDR3 has 15 residues. Germline CDR1 reads SGHNT; CDR2 reads YYREEE (reference sequence). CDR3: CASSPDTNQNSPLHF.

The chain is built from TRBV7-8 and TRBJ2-1; with no DNA, the TCRdb D assignment of TRBD2 cannot be verified. Per the germline V gene, CDR1 is SGHVS and CDR2 is FQNEAQ. The CDR3 spans 15 residues. The CDR3 region is CASSSRLAGVPEQFF.

The rearrangement uses TRBV5-1 and TRBJ2-1; TCRdb's D call of TRBD1 is untestable without DNA. CDR3 size: 16 residues. CDR1 is SGHRS and CDR2 is YFSETQ in the germline V gene. The CDR3 loop is CASSFGGGPSYNEQFF.

The V call is TRBV14, the J call TRBJ2-3. The CDR3 loop spans 15 amino acids. CDR1 is SGHDN, CDR2 FVKESK, per germline. CDR3 protein: CASSQDRIYTDTQYF.

The chain uses TRBV12-3 or TRBV12-4 and TRBJ2-2; the TCRdb D gene call, TRBD1, has no DNA to confirm it. This CDR3 spans 13 amino acids. This CDR3 is CASVPGRSGELFF.

The chain has TRBV20-1 and TRBJ2-2; lacking DNA, the TRBD2 call made by TCRdb goes unchecked. This CDR3 region has 15 residues. Germline lookup yields CDR1 DFQATT and CDR2 SNEGSKA (reference sequence). The CDR3 loop reads CSAKLAFPNTGELFF.

The chain employs TRBV6-2 or TRBV6-3 and TRBJ2-1; TCRdb's D call, TRBD1, is unchecked because there is no DNA. CDR3 length: 12 amino acids. Germline loops: CDR1 MNHEY, CDR2 SVGEGT. The CDR3: CASSYSSGDAFF.

The chain employs TRBV12-3 or TRBV12-4 and TRBJ2-3; TCRdb outputs TRBD2, but without DNA this stays unchecked. This CDR3 is built from 15 residues. The CDR3 region is CASSLRGLVPDTQYF.

The rearrangement links TRBV5-1 to TRBJ2-2; TCRdb selects TRBD2, and the lack of DNA leaves this call unchecked. CDR3 length equals 18 residues. The germline gives CDR1 SGHRS, CDR2 YFSETQ. CDR3 sequence: CASSLDPGLAPNTGELFF.

This chain uses TRBV18 with TRBJ1-4. The CDR3 is made up of 14 amino acids. Germline lookup yields CDR1 KGHSH and CDR2 LQKENI. CDR3 protein: CASSPSKAAEKLFF. Supplemented by reference TRBV18 and TRBJ1-4, the full variable domain reads NAGVMQNPRHLVRRRGQEARLRCSPMKGHSHVYWYRQLPEEGLKFMVYLQKENIIDESGMPKERFSAEFPKEGPSILRIQQVVRGDSAAYFCASSPSKAAEKLFFGSGTQLSVL.

The chain carries TRBV5-1 and TRBJ2-7; TCRdb calls TRBD1, which cannot be checked without DNA. Germline values: CDR1 SGHRS, CDR2 YFSETQ. This CDR3 spans 16 amino acids. CDR3 residues: CASSPHGQGFLNEQYF.

The chain carries TRBV6-2 or TRBV6-3 and TRBJ2-1. Germline assignment: CDR1 MNHEY and CDR2 SVGEGT. The CDR3 contains 13 residues. The CDR3 sequence is CASSYRLYNEQFF.

V is TRBV7-9 and J is TRBJ1-1; TCRdb indicates TRBD1, and absent DNA this call remains unverified. The CDR3 loop spans 12 amino acids. Looked up from germline, CDR1 is SEHNR and CDR2 is FQNEAQ (reference sequence). CDR3 sequence reads: CASSFLAPEAFF.

This sequence joins TRBV29-1 and TRBJ2-5; the TRBD2 assignment by TCRdb is unverifiable without DNA. There are 14 residues in the CDR3. Looked up from germline, CDR1 is SQVTM and CDR2 is ANQGSEA. CDR3 in amino acids: CSVVTRESIETQYF.

The chain carries TRBV10-3 and TRBJ2-6; TCRdb indicates TRBD2, and absent DNA this call remains unverified. The CDR3 has 21 amino acids. The germline V gene encodes CDR1 ENHRY and CDR2 SYGVKD. The CDR3 sequence: CAISETYSGGTRVAGANVLTF.

CDR3 amino acids: CSASTGAQETQYF. This sequence joins TRBV20-1 and TRBJ2-5; TCRdb selects TRBD1, and the lack of DNA leaves this call unchecked. The CDR3 runs 13 residues. Germline V lookup: CDR1 DFQATT, CDR2 SNEGSKA (reference sequence).

The rearrangement joins TRBV12-3 or TRBV12-4 to TRBJ1-6; TCRdb's D call of TRBD1 is untestable without DNA. This CDR3 spans 16 amino acids. The CDR3 here is CASSFSSGTEDSPLHF.

The chain's CDR3 is CSGGRGPGEQFF. The genes are TRBV29-1 and TRBJ2-1; TCRdb picks TRBD1, but there is no DNA to check that call. CDR3 length equals 12 residues. CDR1 and CDR2 (germline): SQVTM, ANQGSEA.

The chain employs TRBV12-3 or TRBV12-4 and TRBJ2-5; TCRdb names TRBD1, which stays unverified in the absence of DNA. The CDR3 covers 15 residues. The CDR3 sequence is CASSLADRAGETQYF.

The CDR3 spells CSAIRDRGLQETQYF. The chain employs TRBV20-1 and TRBJ2-5; there is no DNA to check the TCRdb D call of TRBD1. The germline gives CDR1 DFQATT, CDR2 SNEGSKA (reference sequence). This CDR3 spans 15 amino acids.

The chain uses TRBV3-1 and TRBJ1-4. Germline V gene data show CDR1 as LGHDT and CDR2 as YNNKEL (reference sequence). The length of the CDR3 is 14 residues. The chain's CDR3 is CASSSHTTNEKLFF.